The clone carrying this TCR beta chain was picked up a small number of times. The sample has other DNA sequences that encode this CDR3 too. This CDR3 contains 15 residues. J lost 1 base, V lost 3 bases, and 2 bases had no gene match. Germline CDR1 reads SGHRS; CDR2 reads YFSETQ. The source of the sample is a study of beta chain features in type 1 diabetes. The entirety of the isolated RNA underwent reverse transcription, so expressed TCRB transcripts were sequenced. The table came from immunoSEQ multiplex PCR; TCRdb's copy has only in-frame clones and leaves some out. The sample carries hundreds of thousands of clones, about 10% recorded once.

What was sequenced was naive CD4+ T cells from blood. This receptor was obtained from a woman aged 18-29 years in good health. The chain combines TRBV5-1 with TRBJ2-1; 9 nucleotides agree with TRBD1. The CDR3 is CASSSGQGSYNEQFF. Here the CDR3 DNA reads TGCGCCAGCAGCTCCGGACAGGGGTCCTACAATGAGCAGTTCTTC.